The 18 T cell receptor beta chains below all came from one sample that was sequenced in a study of T cells in Graves' hyperthyroidism and ophthalmopathy. Amplification of TCR beta CDR3 regions used RNA as the template. First-round RT-PCR of the TCR CDR3 relied on the HTBI primer set. TCRdb re-called the multiplex PCR reads with MiXCR, one entry per CDR3 protein. In the table there are fewer than 500,000 distinct CDR3 sequences, about 15% of which are singletons. Sequenced input: blood. These receptors came from a man aged 18 to 29 with Graves' ophthalmopathy.

This clonotype was counted ten times or more. The genes are TRBV6-6 and TRBJ1-5, with 8 bases matching TRBD1. The V and J ends lost 0 bases and 7 bases, in that order; junction bases with no gene match: 2. The germline V gene encodes CDR1 MNHNY and CDR2 SVGAGI (reference sequence). The CDR3 is 14 amino acids. CDR3 protein: CASSYSSGGQPQHF. The CDR3 nucleotides are TGTGCCAGCAGTTACTCCTCAGGGGGCCAGCCCCAGCATTTT.

In this sample, this clonotype turned up many times. The chain carries TRBV29-1 and TRBJ1-1; D ambiguous. Trimming removed 4 bases at V and 6 bases at J, with 15 bases between. There are 13 residues in the CDR3. The germline V gene encodes CDR1 SQVTM and CDR2 ANQGSEA. This chain's CDR3 is CSVGRTERAEAFF. CDR3 DNA sequence: TGCAGCGTTGGCCGGACTGAGAGAGCTGAAGCTTTCTTT.

This clonotype came up a few times. V usage is TRBV10-3 and J usage is TRBJ2-3; D may be TRBD1 (6 bases). Germline CDR1 is ENHRY and CDR2 is SYGVKD. V lost 10 bases, J lost 0 bases, and 20 bases lay in between. The CDR3 runs 16 residues. Here the CDR3 DNA reads TGTGCCACCACCTACAGGGAACGGGCTAGCACAGATACGCAGTATTTT. Amino acids: CATTYRERASTDTQYF.

This clonotype turned up a few times. This chain uses TRBV19 with TRBJ2-5, with D hard to call. Germline V lookup: CDR1 LNHDA, CDR2 SQIVND (reference sequence). V gave up 4 bases and J gave up 1 base, with 13 bases separating them. This CDR3 comprises 15 residues. The DNA for the CDR3 is TGTGCCAGTAGTAGCCTCAGACACCTCCAAGAGACCCAGTACTTC. It encodes CASSSLRHLQETQYF.

The gene calls are TRBV5-1 and TRBJ1-2; TRBD1 agrees at 12 bases. Germline V gives CDR1 SGHRS, CDR2 YFSETQ. CDR3 length equals 15 residues. V was pared by 8 bases and J by 4 bases, with 9 bases of the junction left unmatched. The CDR3 reads CASTGTGGVSYGYTF. The CDR3, as DNA: TGCGCCAGTACCGGGACAGGGGGCGTGAGCTATGGCTACACCTTC.

The V call is TRBV12-3 or TRBV12-4, the J call TRBJ2-1; D is unclear. The CDR3 has 15 residues. With 3 bases removed from V and 0 bases from J, the gap between germline ends came to 9 bases. The CDR3 here is CASSFGSSSYNEQFF. DNA for the CDR3: TGTGCCAGCAGTTTCGGCTCGTCCTCCTACAATGAGCAGTTCTTC.

There are many counts of this clonotype. The chain links TRBV7-8 to TRBJ2-1; a weak D match, TRBD1 (6 bases). This CDR3 spans 16 amino acids. V shed 4 bases and J shed 0 bases, with 13 bases lying between them. CDR1 and CDR2 (germline): SGHVS, FQNEAQ. The CDR3, as DNA: TGTGCCAGCAGCTCCCTAGACAGGAGCTCCTACAATGAGCAGTTCTTC. As protein: CASSSLDRSSYNEQFF.

This clonotype has ten or more counts. The CDR3 DNA follows: TGCAGTGCTAGAGGGGGAGGAGACAGTATCCACGAGCAGTACTTC. It yields the protein CSARGGGDSIHEQYF. This chain connects TRBV20-1 to TRBJ2-7; a possible D gene is TRBD2 (6 bases). This CDR3 has 15 amino acids. Trimming pared 1 base from V and 5 bases from J, leaving 18 bases between. The V gene's germline CDR1 is DFQATT and CDR2 SNEGSKA (reference sequence).

V gene TRBV19 combines with J gene TRBJ2-1, with TRBD2 matching 16 bases. J lost 10 bases, V lost 2 bases, and 17 bases had no gene match. The CDR3 totals 20 residues. The germline V gene encodes CDR1 LNHDA and CDR2 SQIVND (reference sequence). The CDR3 region is CASSIPNGGTSGGVWWEQFF. The CDR3 nucleotides read TGTGCCAGTAGTATACCCAACGGCGGGACTAGCGGGGGGGTGTGGTGGGAGCAGTTCTTC.

V and J are TRBV5-1 and TRBJ1-4, with D perhaps TRBD1 (6 bases). The CDR3 totals 17 residues. V was shortened by 4 bases and J by 0 bases, with 16 bases between the two germline ends. In germline, CDR1 is SGHRS, CDR2 YFSETQ. The CDR3 loop is CASSQNGGVATNEKLFF. In DNA, the CDR3 is TGCGCCAGCAGCCAAAACGGGGGCGTTGCAACTAATGAAAAACTGTTTTTT. The full variable domain, its missing parts supplied by reference TRBV5-1 and TRBJ1-4, is KAGVTQTPRYLIKTRGQQVTLSCSPISGHRSVSWYQQTPGQGLQFLFEYFSETQRNKGNFPGRFSGRQFSNSRSEMNVSTLELGDSALYLCASSQNGGVATNEKLFFGSGTQLSVL.

This clonotype was counted at least ten times. This chain uses TRBV18 with TRBJ2-7, with D hard to call. The CDR3 is 13 amino acids. Germline CDR1 KGHSH, CDR2 LQKENI. Trimming removed 6 bases at V and 6 bases at J, with 15 bases between. The CDR3 reads CASSKDDMTEQYF. CDR3 in DNA: TGTGCCAGCTCGAAGGACGATATGACCGAGCAGTACTTC. The whole variable domain, remainder taken from reference TRBV18 and TRBJ2-7, is NAGVMQNPRHLVRRRGQEARLRCSPMKGHSHVYWYRQLPEEGLKFMVYLQKENIIDESGMPKERFSAEFPKEGPSILRIQQVVRGDSAAYFCASSKDDMTEQYFGPGTRLTVT.

About this clonotype itself: A single base separates this from a much larger clone, so it may be a read error. As the CDR3 is not closed by the conserved phenylalanine or tryptophan, this likely results from a read error. Here the CDR3 reads CASSYDTGGYTL. DNA for the CDR3: TGTGCCAGCAGTTATGACACCGGTGGCTACACCCTC. This chain connects TRBV12-3 or TRBV12-4 to TRBJ1-2; D gene uncertain. V was clipped by 4 bases and J by 7 bases, with 10 bases between them. The CDR3 covers 12 residues.

This clonotype was seen more than once but under ten times. V and J are TRBV7-9 and TRBJ2-3; 7 bases align to TRBD2. V lost 5 bases, J lost 2 bases, and 16 bases stayed unmatched. The CDR3 spans 18 residues. Germline CDR1 reads SEHNR; CDR2 reads FQNEAQ (reference sequence). The CDR3 is CASSLLWTGGGATDTQYF. CDR3 coding DNA: TGTGCCAGCAGCCTCCTCTGGACTGGCGGGGGTGCCACAGATACGCAGTATTTT.

In regard to this clonotype: In this CDR3 the conserved last residue, phenylalanine or tryptophan, is missing, so a read error is likely. The chain has TRBV20-1 and TRBJ2-7, with 11 bases identical to TRBD2. The trim removed 5 bases at V and 2 bases at J, leaving 5 bases unmatched. The germline V gene has CDR1 DFQATT and CDR2 SNEGSKA (reference sequence). This CDR3 comprises 14 residues. DNA for the CDR3: TGCAGTGCTTCCGGGACTAGCGGAACCTACGAGCAGTACTTA. Protein sequence: CSASGTSGTYEQYL.

Only a few counts were recorded for this clonotype. The chain joins TRBV7-9 to TRBJ2-7; D possibly corresponds to TRBD2 (6 bases). The CDR3 covers 14 residues. Germline V gives CDR1 SEHNR, CDR2 FQNEAQ (reference sequence). Trimming left V 5 bases short and J 2 bases short, with 13 bases between. DNA of the CDR3: TGTGCCAGCAGCCGGGACTCCTACACCTACGAGCAGTACTTC. Protein sequence: CASSRDSYTYEQYF.

A word on this clonotype: A read error may produce the germline difference seen at one junction end. The chain has TRBV20-1 and TRBJ2-1; 9 bases are shared with TRBD1. CDR1 DFQATT and CDR2 SNEGSKA come from the germline V gene (reference sequence). The CDR3 has 16 amino acids. DNA of the CDR3: TGCGGTGCTAAAATCTACAGGGGGCCGCATCACAATGAGCAGTTCTTC. Translated: CGAKIYRGPHHNEQFF.

The sample holds many counts of this clonotype. The V and J genes are TRBV20-1 and TRBJ2-2; maybe TRBD2 (6 bases). The CDR3 extends over 14 amino acids. V lost 3 bases and J lost 3, with 11 bases in between. Looked up from germline, CDR1 is DFQATT and CDR2 is SNEGSKA (reference sequence). CDR3 nucleotides: TGCAGTGCTAGGGGGGGATGGGACACCGGGGAGCTGTTTTTT. As protein: CSARGGWDTGELFF.

The sample holds many counts of this clonotype. J is TRBJ1-2 and V is TRBV10-3, with 10 bases that match TRBD1. The germline gives CDR1 ENHRY, CDR2 SYGVKD. This CDR3 has 14 amino acids. The V and J ends lost 4 bases and 3 bases, in that order; junction bases with no gene match: 2. The CDR3 region is CAISGTGGYYGYTF. As DNA, the CDR3 is TGTGCCATCAGTGGGACAGGGGGTTACTATGGCTACACCTTC.